The clone carrying this T cell receptor (beta chain) has at least ten counts. Treatment in this sample: PENTA 11 planned treatment interruption arm or continuous ART arm. These data come from a study of HIV-infected children after antiretroviral therapy interruption. There are 13 residues in the CDR3. The V gene's germline CDR1 is KGHSH and CDR2 LQKENI. V was cut by 6 bases and J by 4 bases, with 12 bases left in between. RNA-based 3' RACE libraries used unique molecular identifiers. Each CDR3 protein is one row after TCRdb ran MiXCR on the 3' RACE reads. Among about 15,000 distinct CDR3 sequences listed, roughly 3.5% were seen once.

The material was CD45RO+ CD8+ T cells from PBMCs, pooled from several time points, obtained from a donor given antiretroviral therapy, either interrupted or continuous. Subset: memory CD8+ CD45RO+ CD45RA- T cells. V is TRBV18 and J is TRBJ1-2; D might be TRBD1 (5 bases). This receptor was taken from a pool of human donors with HIV. The CDR3 is CASSTGPVYGYTF. CDR3 DNA: TGTGCCAGCTCGACGGGACCCGTCTATGGCTACACCTTC.